This T cell receptor (beta chain) was captured in a study of spatial heterogeneity in lung cancer. Overall study context: Alpha-chain sequences were consistently detected less often than beta-chain sequences. General study points: Circulating ubiquitous expanded tumor TCRs were observed more frequently at resection than at follow-up.

Time point reported: sample taken at primary tumor resection. The sequenced material consisted of unsorted whole RNA from tumor, nontumor lung or frozen PBMC. Donation came from 70 or so patients with untreated early-stage non-small cell lung cancer. Each TCR cDNA molecule bore a unique molecular identifier. MiXCR, applied by TCRdb to the 5' RACE reads, yields one record per CDR3 protein. There are under 100,000 distinct CDR3 sequences in the sample; under 9% occur only once, and about 7% lies in the top ten. In this sample, this clonotype turned up many times. What it binds is not known. Germline CDR1 and CDR2: KGHDR and SFDVKD. Deletions cut 1 base from V and 5 bases from J, with 4 bases between. This CDR3 contains 12 residues.

This clonotype was sampled from a male donor with early-stage non-small cell lung cancer. Sequencing was performed on PBMCs, taken at surgery. The chain recombines TRBV24-1 with TRBJ2-5; D not certain. CDR3 in DNA: TGTGCCACCAGTGATTTAGAGGAGACCCAGTACTTC. It is translated as CATSDLEETQYF.